This is a list of T cell receptor beta chains from one sample in a study of blood T cell repertoires in COVID-19. Sequencing was performed with immunoSEQ multiplex PCR; in TCRdb, only in-frame clones are kept and a portion is missing. The sample has 60,000 to 75,000 clones, 76% seen once. Sequencing was performed on peripheral blood. These receptor sequences come from a woman aged 45-65 years with active or convalescent COVID-19. CDR3s include the opening cysteine and the closing phenylalanine or tryptophan. The size of a clone is reported for some rows only, either as once, few or many, or as a class for expanded clones.

TRBJ1-1,.,TRBV18,CASSPSDTREAFF
TRBJ1-4,.,TRBV9,CASSVQTGGNEKLFF
TRBJ2-7,.,TRBV7-8,CASSLAGTGGPEQYF
TRBJ1-1,.,TRBV19,CASRELASTEAFF
TRBJ2-3,.,TRBV19,CASTSTSGRPGDTQYF
TRBJ1-1,.,TRBV3-1/TRBV3-2,CASSRGRGTEAFF
TRBJ1-1,.,TRBV6-5,CASSYSDRRNTEAFF
TRBJ2-1,.,TRBV6-2/TRBV6-3,CASSRTSGRNNEQFF
TRBJ2-3,few,TRBV4-1,CASSQPGTGTDTQYF
TRBJ2-5,once,TRBV19,CASSLGLAAIQETQYF
TRBJ1-5,.,TRBV4-2,CASSQKAGISEAQHF
TRBJ2-7,.,TRBV11-3,CASSPLPGGGRAEQYF
TRBJ1-6,.,TRBV30,CAWGGSRNSPLHF
TRBJ2-1,.,TRBV24-1,CATSGRGIGEQFF
TRBJ1-2,.,TRBV6-2/TRBV6-3,CASSLTFGQGDYGYTF
TRBJ1-5,.,TRBV27,CASSQGGRGNQPQHF
TRBJ1-6,few,TRBV6-4,CASSRGQGNSPLHF
TRBJ2-2,few,TRBV18,CASSQIGNTGELFF
TRBJ1-2,.,TRBV6-5,CASGDTLSYTF
TRBJ2-7,.,TRBV6-5,CASSRRDRGPYEQYF
TRBJ1-1,.,TRBV30,CAWSVTTRGILF
TRBJ1-3,once,TRBV5-4,CASSRQGAPGNTIYF
TRBJ2-7,.,TRBV2,CASTSAGRGWGEQYF
TRBJ2-7,.,TRBV2,CASHGTLPLYEQYF
TRBJ1-1,.,TRBV13,CASSLSYRDRIMNTEAFF
TRBJ1-2,.,TRBV13,CASSLRAGGRGYTF
TRBJ1-6,.,TRBV10-3,CAISETGTRSYNSPLHF
TRBJ2-1,.,TRBV2,CASSEPRVRFF
TRBJ1-2,few,TRBV4-2,CASSQAGGVYGYTF